A selection of T cell receptor beta chains follows, all from one sample in a study of blood T cell repertoires in COVID-19. Assay: immunoSEQ multiplex PCR; the TCRdb copy retains only in-frame clones and omits some. Of roughly 150,000 clones detected, 80% to 95% appear once; the ten largest clones hold just under 2%. The specimen was peripheral blood. The receptor source for this set is a woman in her fifties or sixties with COVID-19, enrolled during active disease. The CDR3 runs from the conserved cysteine through the conserved F or W. A D gene is named only where the DNA matches it firmly. Not all rows give a size; the values are once, few, many and, for expanded clones, a class.

clone_size j_call v_call d_call cdr3_aa cdr3_nt
few TRBJ1-1 TRBV15 TRBD1 CATSGRDRGPTEAFF TGTGCCACCAGCGGCCGGGACAGGGGGCCCACTGAAGCTTTCTTT
. TRBJ1-4 TRBV7-9 TRBD1 CASSERHRGQGTNEKLFF TGTGCCAGCAGCGAACGGCATAGGGGACAGGGGACTAATGAAAAACTGTTTTTT
. TRBJ1-6 TRBV11-1 . CASSLDRNNSPLHF TGTGCCAGCAGCTTAGACAGAAATAATTCACCCCTCCACTTT
few TRBJ1-6 TRBV3-1/TRBV3-2 . CASSQESGGSPLHF TGTGCCAGCAGCCAAGAATCTGGGGGGTCACCCCTCCACTTT
. TRBJ1-2 TRBV27 TRBD1 CASSSQGGYGYTF TGTGCCAGCAGTTCACAGGGGGGCTATGGCTACACCTTC
. TRBJ1-5 TRBV5-8 TRBD1 CASSQTGTYSNQPQHF TGTGCCAGCAGCCAGACAGGGACGTATAGCAATCAGCCCCAGCATTTT
. TRBJ1-3 TRBV30 . CAWDGAGGGGNTIYF TGTGCCTGGGACGGGGCGGGGGGCGGCGGAAACACCATATATTTT
. TRBJ1-1 TRBV18 . CATRTGVDTEAFF TGTGCCACAAGGACTGGCGTGGACACTGAAGCTTTCTTT
. TRBJ2-7 TRBV6-5 . CASSTNREGWSEQYF TGTGCCAGCAGCACCAACAGGGAAGGGTGGTCCGAGCAGTACTTC
. TRBJ2-7 TRBV6-5 . CASSFGGASYEQYF TGTGCCAGCAGTTTCGGCGGGGCCTCCTACGAGCAGTACTTC
. TRBJ1-4 TRBV7-2 . CASSLWQNEKLFF TGTGCCAGCAGCTTATGGCAGAATGAAAAACTGTTTTTT
once TRBJ1-1 TRBV10-3 TRBD1 CAISEWNRGDTEAFF TGTGCCATCAGTGAATGGAACAGGGGGGACACTGAAGCTTTCTTT
. TRBJ2-1 TRBV29-1 TRBD1 CSVSDRDRYSYNEQFF TGCAGCGTTTCCGACCGGGACAGGTACTCCTACAATGAGCAGTTCTTC
. TRBJ1-1 TRBV5-4 . CASSLDRDTMNTEAFF TGTGCCAGCAGCTTGGACAGAGATACCATGAACACTGAAGCTTTCTTT
. TRBJ1-5 TRBV10-3 . CAISQTFDSNQPQHF TGTGCCATCAGTCAGACATTTGATAGCAATCAGCCCCAGCATTTT
. TRBJ2-5 TRBV29-1 TRBD2 CSVPGGGIQETQYF TGCAGCGTTCCCGGGGGGGGTATCCAAGAGACCCAGTACTTC
. TRBJ2-7 TRBV7-9 . CASSGFGGGEQYF TGTGCCAGCAGTGGGTTTGGGGGCGGCGAGCAGTACTTC
. TRBJ2-2 TRBV24-1 TRBD2 CATSDHSGTSGLTGELFF TGTGCCACCAGTGACCACAGCGGGACTAGCGGACTCACCGGGGAGCTGTTTTTT
. TRBJ1-3 TRBV7-2 . CASSPGVSGNTIYF TGTGCCAGCAGCCCAGGGGTCTCTGGAAACACCATATATTTT
. TRBJ2-7 TRBV5-6 TRBD1 CASRQGNRDEQYF TGTGCCAGCAGACAGGGGAATAGGGACGAGCAGTACTTC
. TRBJ1-2 TRBV5-5 . CASSPGQYGYTF TGTGCCAGCAGCCCCGGACAGTATGGCTACACCTTC
. TRBJ2-3 TRBV19 . CASSIVADTDTQYF TGTGCCAGTAGTATAGTGGCCGACACAGATACGCAGTATTTT
. TRBJ2-1 TRBV6-6 TRBD2 CASRTSGGFDEQFF TGTGCCAGCAGGACTAGCGGGGGTTTCGATGAGCAGTTCTTC
. TRBJ1-1 TRBV29-1 TRBD1 CSVSGQPNTEAFF TGCAGCGTCTCGGGACAGCCGAACACTGAAGCTTTCTTT
. TRBJ1-1 TRBV11-2 . CASSLDRDTEAFF TGTGCCAGCAGCCTGGACAGAGACACTGAAGCTTTCTTT
once TRBJ1-6 TRBV7-2 . CASSLVGENNSPLHF TGTGCCAGCAGCTTAGTTGGGGAGAATAATTCACCCCTCCACTTT
. TRBJ2-7 TRBV19 . CASSQGQGQIGAYEQYF TGTGCCAGTAGTCAGGGGCAGGGGCAGATTGGGGCCTACGAGCAGTACTTC
. TRBJ2-3 TRBV5-1 . CASSSDRDTYTDTQYF TGCGCCAGCAGCTCCGACCGGGACACCTACACAGATACGCAGTATTTT
. TRBJ2-1 TRBV18 TRBD1 CASSPPKGQGVNEQFF TGTGCCAGCTCACCACCTAAGGGACAGGGGGTCAATGAGCAGTTCTTC
few TRBJ1-5 TRBV27 . CASSFLGGSNQPQHF TGTGCCAGCAGTTTTTTAGGGGGAAGCAATCAGCCCCAGCATTTT
. TRBJ2-7 TRBV5-1 . CASSTGMSLSYEQYF TGCGCCAGCAGCACGGGGATGTCCTTGTCCTACGAGCAGTACTTC
. TRBJ1-5 TRBV18 . CASSPTRVVDQPQHF TGTGCCAGCTCACCAACCCGGGTTGTAGATCAGCCCCAGCATTTT
. TRBJ1-2 TRBV11-3 . CASSSGGNGYTF TGTGCCAGCAGCTCGGGGGGGAATGGCTACACCTTC
. TRBJ2-2 TRBV5-1 . CASSLSRGRGPNTGELFF TGCGCCAGCAGCTTGTCCAGGGGTCGTGGTCCGAACACCGGGGAGCTGTTTTTT
. TRBJ1-6 TRBV5-1 . CASSFGHDNSPLHF TGCGCCAGCAGCTTTGGACACGATAATTCACCCCTCCACTTT
. TRBJ1-2 TRBV12-3/TRBV12-4 . CASSLRGIDTF TGTGCCAGCAGTTTAAGGGGTATAGACACCTTC
. TRBJ1-2 TRBV4-2 . CASSQGPDRQNYGYTF TGTGCCAGCAGCCAAGGACCAGACAGGCAGAACTATGGCTACACCTTC
. TRBJ1-4 TRBV4-2 . CASSQELQATNEKLFF TGTGCCAGCAGCCAAGAATTACAAGCAACTAATGAAAAACTGTTTTTT
once TRBJ1-1 TRBV18 . CASSPLGARDTEAFF TGTGCCAGCTCACCACTAGGGGCGCGAGACACTGAAGCTTTCTTT
. TRBJ2-2 TRBV18 TRBD2 CASSPRGGGYTGELFF TGTGCCAGCTCACCAAGAGGCGGGGGATACACCGGGGAGCTGTTTTTT
. TRBJ1-5 TRBV3-1/TRBV3-2 . CASSLNNSDNQPQHF TGTGCCAGCAGCCTAAACAACAGTGACAATCAGCCCCAGCATTTT
. TRBJ2-7 TRBV19 . CASSVQGDGKVQYF TGTGCCAGTAGTGTACAGGGTGATGGGAAGGTGCAGTACTTC
. TRBJ2-1 TRBV27 . CASSYRTTSYNEQFF TGTGCCAGCAGTTACAGGACAACCTCCTACAATGAGCAGTTCTTC
. TRBJ1-1 TRBV7-8 . CASSPYFTEAFF TGTGCCAGCAGCCCGTATTTTACTGAAGCTTTCTTT
. TRBJ1-6 TRBV18 TRBD1 CASSPGTGSVSSPLHF TGTGCCAGCTCACCCGGGACAGGAAGCGTAAGCTCACCCCTCCACTTT